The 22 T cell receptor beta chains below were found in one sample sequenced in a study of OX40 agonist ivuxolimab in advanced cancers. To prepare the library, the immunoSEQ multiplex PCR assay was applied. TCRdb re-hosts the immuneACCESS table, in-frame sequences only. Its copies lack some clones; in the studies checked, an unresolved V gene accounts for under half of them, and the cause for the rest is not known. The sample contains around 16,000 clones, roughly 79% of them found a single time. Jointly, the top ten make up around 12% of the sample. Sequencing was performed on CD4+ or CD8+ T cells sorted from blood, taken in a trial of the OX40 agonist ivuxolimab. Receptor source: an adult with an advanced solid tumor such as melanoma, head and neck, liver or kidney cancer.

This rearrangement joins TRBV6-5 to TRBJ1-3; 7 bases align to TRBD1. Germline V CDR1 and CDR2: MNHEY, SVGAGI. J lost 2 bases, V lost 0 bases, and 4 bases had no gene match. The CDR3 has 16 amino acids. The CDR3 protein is CASSYSTGFTGNTIYF. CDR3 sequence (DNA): TGTGCCAGCAGTTACTCGACAGGGTTTACTGGAAACACCATATATTTT.

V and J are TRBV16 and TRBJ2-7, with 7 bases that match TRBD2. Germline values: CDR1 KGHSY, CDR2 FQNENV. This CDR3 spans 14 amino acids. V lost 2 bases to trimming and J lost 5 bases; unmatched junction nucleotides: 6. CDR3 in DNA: TGTGCCAGCAGCCAAGAGACAGCGGGGAACGAGCAGTACTTC. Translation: CASSQETAGNEQYF. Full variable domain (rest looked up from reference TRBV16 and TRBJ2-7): GEEVAQTPKHLVRGEGQKAKLYCAPIKGHSYVFWYQQVLKNEFKFLISFQNENVFDETGMPKERFSAKCLPNSPCSLEIQATKLEDSAVYFCASSQETAGNEQYFGPGTRLTVT.

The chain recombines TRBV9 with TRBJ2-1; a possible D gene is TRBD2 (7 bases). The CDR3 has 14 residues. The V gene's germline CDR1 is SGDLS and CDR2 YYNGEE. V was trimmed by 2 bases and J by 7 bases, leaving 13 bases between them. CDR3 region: CASSVDGGQNEQFF. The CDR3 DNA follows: TGTGCCAGCAGCGTTGACGGGGGGCAAAATGAGCAGTTCTTC.

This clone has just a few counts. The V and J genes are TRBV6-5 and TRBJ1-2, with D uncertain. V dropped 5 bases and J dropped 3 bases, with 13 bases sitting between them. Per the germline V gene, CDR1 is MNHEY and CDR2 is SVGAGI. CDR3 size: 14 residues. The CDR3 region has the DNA TGTGCCAGCAGTACCTGGGGAATCGACTATGGCTACACCTTC. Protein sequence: CASSTWGIDYGYTF.

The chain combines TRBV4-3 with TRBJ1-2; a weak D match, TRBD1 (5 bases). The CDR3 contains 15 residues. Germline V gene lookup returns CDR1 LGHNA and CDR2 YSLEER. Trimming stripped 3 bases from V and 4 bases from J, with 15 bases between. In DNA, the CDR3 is TGCGCCAGCAGCCAGGCTGTTTGGACAAGCTATGGCTACACCTTC. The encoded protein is CASSQAVWTSYGYTF.

CDR3 coding DNA: TGTGCCAGCAGCTTAGTTGGGACAGGCTACGAGCAGTACTTC. It translates to CASSLVGTGYEQYF. The chain combines TRBV7-8 with TRBJ2-7, with 8 positions matching TRBD1. Per germline, CDR1 SGHVS and CDR2 FQNEAQ. CDR3 length: 14 residues. Trimming removed 1 base from V and 3 bases from J; junction bases left unmatched: 2.

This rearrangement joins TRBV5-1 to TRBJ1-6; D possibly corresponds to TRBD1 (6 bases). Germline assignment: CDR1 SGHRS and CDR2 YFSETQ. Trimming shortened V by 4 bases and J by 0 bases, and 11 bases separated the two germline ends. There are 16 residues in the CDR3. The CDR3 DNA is TGCGCCAGCAGCCAAGACAGGTTCTCCTATAATTCACCCCTCCACTTT. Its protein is CASSQDRFSYNSPLHF.

In DNA form, the CDR3 reads TGCGCCAGCAGCCAAGATGGAATGGCGAACACTGAAGCTTTCTTT. This codes for CASSQDGMANTEAFF. The V call is TRBV4-1, the J call TRBJ1-1; D call uncertain. Between the trimmed V and J ends, which lost 0 bases and 1 base, there was a span of 9 bases. The CDR3 spans 15 residues. Germline CDR1 and CDR2: MGHRA and YSYEKL.

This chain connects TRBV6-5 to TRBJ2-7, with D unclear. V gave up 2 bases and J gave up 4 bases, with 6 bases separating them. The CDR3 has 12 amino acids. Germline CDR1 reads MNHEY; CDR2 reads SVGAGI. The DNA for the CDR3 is TGTGCCAGCAGTTACAGTGATTACGAGCAGTACTTC. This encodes CASSYSDYEQYF.

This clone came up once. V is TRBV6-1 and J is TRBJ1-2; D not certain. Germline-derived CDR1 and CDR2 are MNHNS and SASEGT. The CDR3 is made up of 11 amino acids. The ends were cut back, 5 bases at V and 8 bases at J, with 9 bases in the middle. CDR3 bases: TGTGCCAGCAGTTACCCGGAGGGCTACACCTTC. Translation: CASSYPEGYTF.

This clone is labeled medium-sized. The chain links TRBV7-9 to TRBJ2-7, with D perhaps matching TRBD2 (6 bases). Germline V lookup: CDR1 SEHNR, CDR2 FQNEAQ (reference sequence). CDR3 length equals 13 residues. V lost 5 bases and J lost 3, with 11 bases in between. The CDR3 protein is CASSAGPNYEQYF. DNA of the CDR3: TGTGCCAGCAGCGCGGGACCAAACTACGAGCAGTACTTC.

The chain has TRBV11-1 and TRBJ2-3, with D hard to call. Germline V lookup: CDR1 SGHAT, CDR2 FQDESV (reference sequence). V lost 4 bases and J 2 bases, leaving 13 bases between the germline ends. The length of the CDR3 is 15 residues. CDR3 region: CASSSMDGFTDTQYF. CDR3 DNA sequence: TGTGCCAGCAGCTCTATGGACGGATTCACAGATACGCAGTATTTT.

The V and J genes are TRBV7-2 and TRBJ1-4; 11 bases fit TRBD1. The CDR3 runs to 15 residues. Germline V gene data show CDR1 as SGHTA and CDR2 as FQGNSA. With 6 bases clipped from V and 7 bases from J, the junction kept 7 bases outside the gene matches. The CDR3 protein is CASSRTGGEAEKLFF. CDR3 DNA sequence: TGTGCCAGCAGTAGGACAGGGGGCGAGGCTGAAAAACTGTTTTTT.

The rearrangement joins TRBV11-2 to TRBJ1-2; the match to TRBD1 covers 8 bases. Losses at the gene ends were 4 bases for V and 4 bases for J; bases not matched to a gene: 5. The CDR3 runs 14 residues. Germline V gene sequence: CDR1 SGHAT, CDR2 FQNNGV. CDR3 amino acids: CASSWTGTTYGYTF. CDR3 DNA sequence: TGTGCCAGCAGCTGGACAGGGACGACCTATGGCTACACCTTC.

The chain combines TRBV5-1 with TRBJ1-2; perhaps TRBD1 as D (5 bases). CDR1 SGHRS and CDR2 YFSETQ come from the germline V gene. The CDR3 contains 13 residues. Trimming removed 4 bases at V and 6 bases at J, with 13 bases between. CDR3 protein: CASSLWQGDGYTF. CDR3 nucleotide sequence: TGCGCCAGCAGCCTGTGGCAGGGCGATGGCTACACCTTC.

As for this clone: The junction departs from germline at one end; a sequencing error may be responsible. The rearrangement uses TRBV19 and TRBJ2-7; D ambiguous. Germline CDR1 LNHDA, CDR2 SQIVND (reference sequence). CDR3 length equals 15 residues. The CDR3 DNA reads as TGTGCCAGTAGTTCCATCGAAGGCTACTCCTACAAGCAGTACTTC. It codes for CASSSIEGYSYKQYF.

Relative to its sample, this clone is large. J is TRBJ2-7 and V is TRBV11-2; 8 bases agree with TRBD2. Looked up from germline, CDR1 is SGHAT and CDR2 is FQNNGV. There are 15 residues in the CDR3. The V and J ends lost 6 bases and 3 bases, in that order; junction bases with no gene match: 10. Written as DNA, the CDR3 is TGTGCCAGCAGTATCACGGGGGGGGCCGGCTACGAGCAGTACTTC. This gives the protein CASSITGGAGYEQYF. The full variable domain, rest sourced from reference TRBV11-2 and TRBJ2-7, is EAGVAQSPRYKIIEKRQSVAFWCNPISGHATLYWYQQILGQGPKLLIQFQNNGVVDDSQLPKDRFSAERLKGVDSTLKIQPAKLEDSAVYLCASSITGGAGYEQYFGPGTRLTVT.

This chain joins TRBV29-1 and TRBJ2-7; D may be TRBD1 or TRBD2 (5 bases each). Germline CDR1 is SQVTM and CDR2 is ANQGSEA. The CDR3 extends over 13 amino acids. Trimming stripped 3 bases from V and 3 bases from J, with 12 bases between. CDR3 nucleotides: TGCAGCGTTGAGCCGGGGCAGGGCTACGAGCAGTACTTC. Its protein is CSVEPGQGYEQYF.

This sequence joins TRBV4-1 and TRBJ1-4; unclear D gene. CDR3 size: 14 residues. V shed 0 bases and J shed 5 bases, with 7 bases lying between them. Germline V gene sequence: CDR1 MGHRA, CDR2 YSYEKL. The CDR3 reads CASSQDSVNEKLFF. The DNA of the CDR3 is TGCGCCAGCAGCCAAGATTCGGTCAATGAAAAACTGTTTTTT.

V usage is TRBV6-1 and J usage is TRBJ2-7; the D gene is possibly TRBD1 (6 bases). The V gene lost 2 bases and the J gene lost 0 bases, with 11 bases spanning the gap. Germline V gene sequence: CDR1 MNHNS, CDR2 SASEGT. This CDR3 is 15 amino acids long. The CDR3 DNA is TGTGCCAGCAGTGAACCGGGACAAAACTCCTACGAGCAGTACTTC. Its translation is CASSEPGQNSYEQYF.

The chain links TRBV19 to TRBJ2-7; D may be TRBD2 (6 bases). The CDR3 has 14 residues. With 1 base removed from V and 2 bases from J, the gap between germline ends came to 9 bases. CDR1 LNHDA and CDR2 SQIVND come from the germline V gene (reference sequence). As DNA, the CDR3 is TGTGCCAGTAGTATAGGTAGCGGCGCCTACGAGCAGTACTTC. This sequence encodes CASSIGSGAYEQYF.

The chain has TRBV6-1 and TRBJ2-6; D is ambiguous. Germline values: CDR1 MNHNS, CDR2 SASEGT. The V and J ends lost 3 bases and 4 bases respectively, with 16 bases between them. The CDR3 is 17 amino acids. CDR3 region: CASSEEQMVRGANVLTF. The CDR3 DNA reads TGTGCCAGCAGTGAGGAACAGATGGTTCGGGGGGCCAACGTCCTGACTTTC.